One and the same sample provided the 10 T cell receptor beta chains below, sequenced in a study of blood T cell repertoires in COVID-19. Sequenced by immunoSEQ multiplex PCR; TCRdb stores in-frame clones only, minus some. Of roughly 120,000 clones listed, about 85% are singletons. Material for sequencing was peripheral blood. All receptors come from a man between 65 and 80 years old with acute or convalescent COVID-19.

V gene TRBV19 combines with J gene TRBJ2-3; 12 positions match TRBD2. Looked up from germline, CDR1 is LNHDA and CDR2 is SQIVND (reference sequence). This CDR3 spans 17 amino acids. The V gene end was trimmed by 5 bases and the J gene end by 1 base; junction bases not matched to a gene: 7. CDR3 amino acids: CASSLLRLAGGTDTQYF. The CDR3, as DNA: TGTGCCAGTAGTCTCCTCCGACTAGCGGGGGGCACAGATACGCAGTATTTT.

J is TRBJ1-1 and V is TRBV24-1, with D possibly being TRBD1 (5 bases). Per the germline V gene, CDR1 is KGHDR and CDR2 is SFDVKD. This CDR3 contains 13 residues. V lost 7 bases and J 1 base, leaving 9 bases between the germline ends. CDR3 sequence: CATRGAPNTEAFF. CDR3 DNA sequence: TGTGCCACCAGAGGGGCGCCGAACACTGAAGCTTTCTTT.

V and J are TRBV4-2 and TRBJ1-2, with TRBD1 as a possible D gene (6 bases). Trimming shortened V by 0 bases and J by 8 bases, and 13 bases separated the two germline ends. The CDR3 consists of 14 residues. Looked up from germline, CDR1 is LGHNA and CDR2 is YNFKEQ. For the CDR3, the DNA is TGTGCCAGCAGCCAAGATACGGTGGGGGCCGGCTACACCTTC. This sequence encodes CASSQDTVGAGYTF.

V gene TRBV2 combines with J gene TRBJ2-2, with 7 bases matching TRBD1. This CDR3 has 13 residues. J lost 3 bases, V lost 10 bases, and 5 bases had no gene match. Germline assignment: CDR1 SNHLY and CDR2 FYNNEI. The CDR3 DNA is TGTGCCACCCGACAGGGTCACACCGGGGAGCTGTTTTTT. It is translated as CATRQGHTGELFF.

The V call is TRBV2, the J call TRBJ1-2; 7 nucleotides match TRBD1. Germline assignment: CDR1 SNHLY and CDR2 FYNNEI. V lost 6 bases, J lost 4 bases, and 17 bases stayed unmatched. The length of the CDR3 is 17 residues. DNA of the CDR3: TGTGCCAGCAGGGACCTAAGGAGGGGGCAGGACAGCTATGGCTACACCTTC. Its protein is CASRDLRRGQDSYGYTF.

The CDR3 nucleotides read TGCGCCAGCAGCCAGACAGGTTCGTACACTGAAGCTTTCTTT. This codes for CASSQTGSYTEAFF. J is TRBJ1-1 and V is TRBV5-1; possibly TRBD1 for D (6 bases). Germline values: CDR1 SGHRS, CDR2 YFSETQ. Trimming removed 4 bases from V and 3 bases from J, with 13 bases in between. This CDR3 contains 14 residues.

V is TRBV5-1 and J is TRBJ1-3; TRBD1 matches 8 bases. Trimming at V came to 7 bases and at J to 3 bases, leaving 6 bases not matched to a gene. Germline V gene data show CDR1 as SGHRS and CDR2 as YFSETQ. This CDR3 contains 14 residues. The CDR3 protein is CASRIDRGGNTIYF. The CDR3 DNA reads TGCGCCAGCCGAATCGACAGGGGTGGAAACACCATATATTTT.

V gene TRBV5-1 combines with J gene TRBJ1-1; 8 bases agree with TRBD1. J lost 4 bases, V lost 4 bases, and 9 bases had no gene match. The V gene's germline CDR1 is SGHRS and CDR2 YFSETQ. The CDR3 runs to 15 residues. In DNA form, the CDR3 reads TGCGCCAGCAGCGAGGCAGGGGGCGGCGGCACTGAAGCTTTCTTT. Protein product: CASSEAGGGGTEAFF.

The chain combines TRBV5-1 with TRBJ2-7; 10 positions match TRBD1. J lost 6 bases, V lost 4 bases, and 10 bases had no gene match. The CDR3 extends over 15 amino acids. Per the germline V gene, CDR1 is SGHRS and CDR2 is YFSETQ. The CDR3 reads CASSSGTGDHSEQYF. CDR3 DNA sequence: TGCGCCAGCAGCAGCGGGACAGGGGACCACTCCGAGCAGTACTTC.

V is TRBV21-1 and J is TRBJ2-1; no DNA check was done on the table's D call, TRBD1. TRBV21-1 is a documented pseudogene. There are 16 residues in the CDR3. The CDR3 nucleotides are TGTGCCAGCAGCCCGATCAGGGGTTCCTCCTACAATGAGCAGTTCTTC. Protein product: CASSPIRGSSYNEQFF.